Listed here are 6 T cell receptor beta chains from one sample, sequenced in a study of blood T cell repertoires in COVID-19. Here immunoSEQ multiplex PCR was the method, and the copy in TCRdb shows in-frame clones only, minus some. This sample has about 44,000 clones, with about 70% found just once. Sequencing was performed on peripheral blood. Every receptor here comes from an elderly man with acute or convalescent COVID-19.

This clone was seen just once. The genes are TRBV6-1 and TRBJ1-2; 7 nucleotides align to TRBD1. The CDR3 totals 12 residues. The ends lost 6 bases at V and 6 bases at J; junction bases unmatched: 4. Per the germline V gene, CDR1 is MNHNS and CDR2 is SASEGT. The CDR3: CASRGQVDGYTF. The CDR3 DNA reads TGTGCCAGCAGAGGACAGGTGGATGGCTACACCTTC.

This chain joins TRBV7-2 and TRBJ2-1; 9 bases fit TRBD2. The germline V gene encodes CDR1 SGHTA and CDR2 FQGNSA. The CDR3 loop spans 16 amino acids. Trimming removed 7 bases from V and 5 bases from J; junction bases left unmatched: 12. Written as DNA, the CDR3 is TGTGCCAGCACCCGGCTTGGACTAGCGAACAACAATGAGCAGTTCTTC. It translates to CASTRLGLANNNEQFF.

The rearrangement joins TRBV18 to TRBJ2-1; the D gene is possibly TRBD2 (6 bases). The CDR3 has 12 amino acids. The germline gives CDR1 KGHSH, CDR2 LQKENI. Between the trimmed V and J ends, which lost 4 bases and 9 bases, there was a span of 10 bases. The CDR3 sequence: CASSRGEPEQFF. In DNA form, the CDR3 reads TGTGCCAGCTCACGCGGGGAACCTGAGCAGTTCTTC.

This rearrangement joins TRBV6-6 to TRBJ2-1, with TRBD2 matching 9 bases. The CDR3 sequence is 16 residues long. Germline lookup yields CDR1 MNHNY and CDR2 SVGAGI (reference sequence). The J segment lost 6 bases and the V segment lost 0 bases, leaving 6 bases of the junction unmatched. The CDR3 reads CASSYSRLAGINEQFF. The CDR3 DNA is TGTGCCAGCAGTTACTCGAGGCTAGCGGGGATCAATGAGCAGTTCTTC.

This clone occurred once. The chain carries TRBV6-2 or TRBV6-3 and TRBJ2-3, with D perhaps matching TRBD2 (6 bases). The germline CDR1 and CDR2 sequences are MNHEY and SVGEGT. The CDR3 has 14 amino acids. The V end lost 5 bases, the J end lost 6 bases, and 15 bases lay between the germline ends. The CDR3 protein is CASSGRGSRDTQYF. CDR3 coding DNA: TGTGCCAGCAGTGGCCGGGGGAGCAGGGATACGCAGTATTTT.

This sequence joins TRBV27 and TRBJ2-5; tentatively, D is TRBD2 (7 bases). The V end was cut by 5 bases, the J end by 2 bases, with 24 bases between. Per the germline V gene, CDR1 is MNHEY and CDR2 is SMNVEV (reference sequence). The CDR3 runs 18 residues. CDR3 in amino acids: CASSPTGGAWGRQETQYF. The CDR3 DNA is TGTGCCAGCAGTCCCACGGGGGGCGCGTGGGGCAGACAAGAGACCCAGTACTTC.